The 9 T cell receptor beta chains in this list originate from one sample, sequenced in a study of beta chain features in type 1 diabetes. Expressed TCRB transcripts were sequenced because the entire RNA isolate underwent reverse transcription. Assay used: immunoSEQ multiplex PCR; TCRdb lists only in-frame clones, some missing. The sample includes some 150,000 clones, less than 11% of them seen just once. The sample consisted of naive CD4+ T cells from blood. The source is a man between 18 and 35 years old in good health.

V usage is TRBV5-4 and J usage is TRBJ2-4, with D perhaps matching TRBD2 (6 bases). The CDR3 is made up of 15 amino acids. V dropped 4 bases and J dropped 0 bases, with 11 bases sitting between them. CDR1 and CDR2 from the germline V gene are SGHNT and YYREEE (reference sequence). The DNA of the CDR3 is TGTGCCAGCAGCATACCGGGACTAGCCAAAAACATTCAGTACTTC. Translating gives CASSIPGLAKNIQYF.

The chain is built from TRBV5-1 and TRBJ2-3, with D unclear. The CDR3 consists of 15 residues. CDR1 is SGHRS, CDR2 YFSETQ, per germline. Trimming cost V 5 bases and J 0 bases, with 13 bases left between them. CDR3 sequence (DNA): TGCGCCAGCAGACGGGTGATCACTAGCACAGATACGCAGTATTTT. Translation gives CASRRVITSTDTQYF.

This sequence joins TRBV7-9 and TRBJ2-3; 14 positions agree with TRBD2. V trimming: 3 bases; J trimming: 3 bases; junction bases outside the gene matches: 11. The length of the CDR3 is 19 residues. CDR1 SEHNR and CDR2 FQNEAQ come from the germline V gene (reference sequence). The CDR3 coding sequence is TGTGCCAGCAGCTTTCCGGGACTAGCGGGGGTTGATCGGACAGATACGCAGTATTTT. Translating it yields CASSFPGLAGVDRTDTQYF.

This clone has more than one count but fewer than ten. The V call is TRBV30, the J call TRBJ2-7; 7 nucleotides line up with TRBD1. Germline V lookup: CDR1 GTSNPN, CDR2 SVGIG (reference sequence). Unmatched junction bases numbered 5, after V lost 3 bases and J lost 3 bases. The CDR3 totals 13 residues. The CDR3 region has the DNA TGTGCCTGGAGCCCCGGGACAGTCTACGAGCAGTACTTC. Its translation: CAWSPGTVYEQYF.

The chain recombines TRBV9 with TRBJ1-3; 8 bases line up with TRBD1. This CDR3 is 14 amino acids long. After removal of 3 bases from V and 6 bases from J, the junction contained 5 bases not matched to a gene. The V gene's germline CDR1 is SGDLS and CDR2 YYNGEE. Written as DNA, the CDR3 is TGTGCCAGCAGCGAAGGGACAGGCGAAAACACCATATATTTT. This codes for CASSEGTGENTIYF.

The chain couples TRBV9 to TRBJ1-1; 9 bases line up with TRBD1. The ends lost 4 bases at V and 4 bases at J; junction bases unmatched: 5. The germline V gene has CDR1 SGDLS and CDR2 YYNGEE. This CDR3 has 14 amino acids. The CDR3 coding sequence is TGTGCCAGCAGCAACGGACAGGGGTCCACTGAAGCTTTCTTT. It is translated as CASSNGQGSTEAFF.

The chain recombines TRBV7-9 with TRBJ2-2; weak D call: TRBD2 (5 bases). CDR1 is SEHNR, CDR2 FQNEAQ, per germline (reference sequence). Trimming shortened V by 9 bases and J by 1 base, and 15 bases separated the two germline ends. The CDR3 is 15 residues long. The CDR3 is CASLRTGRNTGELFF. CDR3 in DNA: TGTGCCAGTCTAAGGACGGGGAGGAACACCGGGGAGCTGTTTTTT.

This sequence joins TRBV10-3 and TRBJ1-5; 12 nucleotides match TRBD1. This CDR3 contains 18 residues. The V gene end was trimmed by 4 bases and the J gene end by 4 bases; junction bases not matched to a gene: 11. Germline V lookup: CDR1 ENHRY, CDR2 SYGVKD. The CDR3 region has the DNA TGTGCCATCAGTGCCCCCTCCGGGACAGGGGGCGTGAATCAGCCCCAGCATTTT. Translating it yields CAISAPSGTGGVNQPQHF.

This clone appeared a few times. V is TRBV9 and J is TRBJ1-5; TRBD1 might be the D (6 bases). Trimming left V 0 bases short and J 5 bases short, with 9 bases between. Germline-derived CDR1 and CDR2 are SGDLS and YYNGEE. This CDR3 has 14 residues. The CDR3 sequence is CASSVDGGDQPQHF. CDR3 coding DNA: TGTGCCAGCAGCGTAGATGGGGGCGATCAGCCCCAGCATTTT. Variable domain in full (rest from reference TRBV9 and TRBJ1-5): DSGVTQTPKHLITATGQRVTLRCSPRSGDLSVYWYQQSLDQGLQFLIQYYNGEERAKGNILERFSAQQFPDLHSELNLSSLELGDSALYFCASSVDGGDQPQHFGDGTRLSIL.